This T cell receptor beta chain was identified in a study of shared clonotypes between healthy human individuals. Note on this clone: In the same sample, other DNA sequences code for this CDR3.

Here immunoSEQ multiplex PCR was the method, and the copy in TCRdb shows in-frame clones only, minus some. The repertoire holds about 1.1 million clones, with around 77% as singletons. The TCR sequence derives from a young man in good health. Some clones in this sample may be carry-over from other donors' samples. The specimen was memory CD4+ T cells from PBMCs. Indicated subset: CD45RA-negative fraction.

The CDR3 loop reads CASSYGRGNTEAFF. Here the CDR3 DNA reads TGTGCCAGCAGTTACGGGAGGGGTAACACTGAAGCTTTCTTT. This chain uses TRBV6-6 with TRBJ1-1; a possible D gene is TRBD1 (5 bases). The CDR3 is made up of 14 amino acids. Trimming took 2 bases from V and 2 from J, leaving 9 bases between them. Germline V gives CDR1 MNHNY, CDR2 SVGAGI (reference sequence).